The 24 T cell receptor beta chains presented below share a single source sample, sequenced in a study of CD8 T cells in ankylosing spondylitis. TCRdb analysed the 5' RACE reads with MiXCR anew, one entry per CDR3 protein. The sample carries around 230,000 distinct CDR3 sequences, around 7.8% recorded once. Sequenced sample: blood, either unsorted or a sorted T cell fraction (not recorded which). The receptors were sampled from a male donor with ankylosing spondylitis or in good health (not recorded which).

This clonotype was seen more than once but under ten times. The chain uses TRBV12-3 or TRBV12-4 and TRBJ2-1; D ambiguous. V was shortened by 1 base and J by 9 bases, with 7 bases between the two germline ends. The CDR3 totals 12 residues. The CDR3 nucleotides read TGTGCCAGCAGTTTAGGGCGAGGTGAGCAGTTCTTC. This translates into CASSLGRGEQFF.

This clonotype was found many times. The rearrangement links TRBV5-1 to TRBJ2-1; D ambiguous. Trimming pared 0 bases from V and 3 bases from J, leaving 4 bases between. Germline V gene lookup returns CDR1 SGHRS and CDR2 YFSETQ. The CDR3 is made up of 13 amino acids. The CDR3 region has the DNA TGCGCCAGCAGCTTGGATAGCTACAATGAGCAGTTCTTC. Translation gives CASSLDSYNEQFF.

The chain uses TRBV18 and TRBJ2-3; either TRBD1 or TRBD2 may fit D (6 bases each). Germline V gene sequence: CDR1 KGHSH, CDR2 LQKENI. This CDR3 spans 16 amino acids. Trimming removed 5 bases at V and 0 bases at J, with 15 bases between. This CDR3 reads CASSSGGGASTDTQYF. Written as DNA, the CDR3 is TGTGCCAGCTCATCCGGAGGGGGAGCTAGCACAGATACGCAGTATTTT.

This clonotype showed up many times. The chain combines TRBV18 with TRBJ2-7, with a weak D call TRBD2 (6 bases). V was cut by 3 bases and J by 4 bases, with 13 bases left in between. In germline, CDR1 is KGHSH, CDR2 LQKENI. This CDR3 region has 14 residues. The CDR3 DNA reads TGTGCCAGCTCACCGGAGGGGAGATCATACGAGCAGTACTTC. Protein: CASSPEGRSYEQYF.

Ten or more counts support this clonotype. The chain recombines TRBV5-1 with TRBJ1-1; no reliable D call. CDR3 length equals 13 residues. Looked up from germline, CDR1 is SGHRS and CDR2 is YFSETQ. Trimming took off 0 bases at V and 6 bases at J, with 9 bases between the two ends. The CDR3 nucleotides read TGCGCCAGCAGCTTGGAGGGAGCAGCTGAAGCTTTCTTT. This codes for CASSLEGAAEAFF.

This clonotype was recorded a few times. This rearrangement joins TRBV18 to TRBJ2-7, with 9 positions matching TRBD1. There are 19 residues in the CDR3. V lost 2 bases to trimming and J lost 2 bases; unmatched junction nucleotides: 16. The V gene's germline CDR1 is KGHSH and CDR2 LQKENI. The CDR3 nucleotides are TGTGCCAGCTCACCATGGGAGGCCGGGACAGGGCCACGAGCCTACGAGCAGTACTTC. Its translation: CASSPWEAGTGPRAYEQYF.

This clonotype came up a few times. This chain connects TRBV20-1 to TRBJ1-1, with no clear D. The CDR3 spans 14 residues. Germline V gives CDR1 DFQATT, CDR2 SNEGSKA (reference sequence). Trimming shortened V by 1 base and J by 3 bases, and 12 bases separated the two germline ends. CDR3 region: CSARANVLDTEAFF. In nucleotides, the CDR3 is TGCAGTGCTAGAGCGAACGTTTTGGACACTGAAGCTTTCTTT.

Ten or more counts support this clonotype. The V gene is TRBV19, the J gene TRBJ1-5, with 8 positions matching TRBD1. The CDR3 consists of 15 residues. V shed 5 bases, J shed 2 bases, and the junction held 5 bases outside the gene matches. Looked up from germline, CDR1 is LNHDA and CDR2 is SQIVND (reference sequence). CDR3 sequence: CASSGQGARNQPQHF. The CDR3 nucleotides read TGTGCCAGTAGTGGTCAGGGGGCCCGCAATCAGCCCCAGCATTTT.

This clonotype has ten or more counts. In DNA, the CDR3 is TGTGCCAGCAGTTTAGAATTAGGACCCTATGGCTACACCTTC. It translates to CASSLELGPYGYTF. The chain employs TRBV12-3 or TRBV12-4 and TRBJ1-2; no clear D. Trimming cost V 1 base and J 4 bases, with 10 bases left between them. The CDR3 has 14 residues.

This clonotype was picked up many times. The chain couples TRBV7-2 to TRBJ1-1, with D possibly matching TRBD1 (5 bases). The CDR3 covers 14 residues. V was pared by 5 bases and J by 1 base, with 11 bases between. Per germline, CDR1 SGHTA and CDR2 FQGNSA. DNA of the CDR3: TGTGCCAGCAGCGTTCCCGGGACGAACACTGAAGCTTTCTTT. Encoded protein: CASSVPGTNTEAFF.

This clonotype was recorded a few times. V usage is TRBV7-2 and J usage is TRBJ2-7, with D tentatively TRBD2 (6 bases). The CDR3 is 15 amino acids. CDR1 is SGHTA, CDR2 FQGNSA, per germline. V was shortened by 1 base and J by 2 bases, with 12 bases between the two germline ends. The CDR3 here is CASSLGVAEPYEQYF. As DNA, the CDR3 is TGTGCCAGCAGCTTAGGGGTAGCGGAGCCCTACGAGCAGTACTTC.

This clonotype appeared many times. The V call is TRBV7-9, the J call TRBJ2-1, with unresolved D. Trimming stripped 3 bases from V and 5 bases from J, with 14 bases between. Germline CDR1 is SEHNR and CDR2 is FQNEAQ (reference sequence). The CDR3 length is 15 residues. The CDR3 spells CASSFRPKGDNEQFF. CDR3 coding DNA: TGTGCCAGCAGCTTTCGTCCGAAGGGTGACAATGAGCAGTTCTTC.

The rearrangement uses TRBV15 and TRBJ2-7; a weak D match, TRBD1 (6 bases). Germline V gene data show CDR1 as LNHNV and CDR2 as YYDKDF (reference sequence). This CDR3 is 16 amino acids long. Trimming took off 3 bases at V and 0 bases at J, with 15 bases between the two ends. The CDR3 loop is CATSRAGTGPSYEQYF. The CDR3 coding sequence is TGTGCCACCAGCAGGGCTGGAACAGGGCCCTCCTACGAGCAGTACTTC.

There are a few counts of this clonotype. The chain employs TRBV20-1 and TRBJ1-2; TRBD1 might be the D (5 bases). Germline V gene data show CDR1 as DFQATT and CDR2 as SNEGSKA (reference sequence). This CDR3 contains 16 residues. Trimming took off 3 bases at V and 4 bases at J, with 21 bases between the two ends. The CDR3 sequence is CSASRSQGGPRYGYTF. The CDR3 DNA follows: TGCAGTGCTAGTCGATCCCAGGGCGGCCCCCGCTATGGCTACACCTTC.

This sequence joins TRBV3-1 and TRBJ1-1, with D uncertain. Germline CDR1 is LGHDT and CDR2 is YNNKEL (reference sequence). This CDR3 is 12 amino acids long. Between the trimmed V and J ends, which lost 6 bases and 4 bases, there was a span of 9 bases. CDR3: CASRGRVTEAFF. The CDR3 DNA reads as TGTGCCAGCAGAGGGAGGGTCACTGAAGCTTTCTTT.

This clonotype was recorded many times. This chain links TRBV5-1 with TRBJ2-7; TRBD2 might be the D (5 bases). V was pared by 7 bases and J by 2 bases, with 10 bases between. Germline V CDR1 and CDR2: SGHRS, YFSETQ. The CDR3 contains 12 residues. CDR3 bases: TGCGCCAGCTGGAGGTCCCCCTACGAGCAGTACTTC. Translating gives CASWRSPYEQYF.

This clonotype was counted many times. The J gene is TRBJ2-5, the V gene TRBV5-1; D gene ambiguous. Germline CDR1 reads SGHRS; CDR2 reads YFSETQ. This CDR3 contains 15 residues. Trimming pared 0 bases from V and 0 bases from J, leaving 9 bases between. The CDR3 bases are TGCGCCAGCAGCTTGGACATCCGCTACCAAGAGACCCAGTACTTC. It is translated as CASSLDIRYQETQYF.

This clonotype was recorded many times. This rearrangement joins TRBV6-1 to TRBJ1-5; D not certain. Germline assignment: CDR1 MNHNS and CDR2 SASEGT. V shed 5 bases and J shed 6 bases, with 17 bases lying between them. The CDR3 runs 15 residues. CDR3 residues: CASSLSRQSGQPQHF. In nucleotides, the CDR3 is TGTGCCAGCAGTCTATCCCGACAATCGGGTCAGCCCCAGCATTTT.

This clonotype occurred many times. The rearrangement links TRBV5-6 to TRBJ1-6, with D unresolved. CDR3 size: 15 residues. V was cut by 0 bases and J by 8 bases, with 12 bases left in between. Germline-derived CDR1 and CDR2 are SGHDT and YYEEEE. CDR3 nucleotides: TGTGCCAGCAGCTTGGGACCCCCAAGTGATTCACCCCTCCACTTT. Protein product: CASSLGPPSDSPLHF.

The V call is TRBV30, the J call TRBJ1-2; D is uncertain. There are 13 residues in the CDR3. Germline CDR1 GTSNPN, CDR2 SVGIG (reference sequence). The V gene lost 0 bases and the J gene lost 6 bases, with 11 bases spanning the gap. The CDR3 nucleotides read TGTGCCTGGAGTGTAGGGTTTCGAAATGGCTACACCTTC. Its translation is CAWSVGFRNGYTF.

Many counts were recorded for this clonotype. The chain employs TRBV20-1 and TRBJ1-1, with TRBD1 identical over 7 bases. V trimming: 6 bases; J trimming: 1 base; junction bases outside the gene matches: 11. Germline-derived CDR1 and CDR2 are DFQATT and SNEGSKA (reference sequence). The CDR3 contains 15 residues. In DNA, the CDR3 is TGCAGTGCGGTACAGCCGGGACAGCCGAACACTGAAGCTTTCTTT. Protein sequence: CSAVQPGQPNTEAFF.

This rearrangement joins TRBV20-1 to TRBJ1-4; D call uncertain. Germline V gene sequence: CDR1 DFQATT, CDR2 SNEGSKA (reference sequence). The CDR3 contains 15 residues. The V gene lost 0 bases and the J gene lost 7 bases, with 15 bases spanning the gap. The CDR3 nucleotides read TGCAGTGCTAGAGATCCATTGGGATTAAGTGAAAAACTGTTTTTT. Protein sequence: CSARDPLGLSEKLFF.

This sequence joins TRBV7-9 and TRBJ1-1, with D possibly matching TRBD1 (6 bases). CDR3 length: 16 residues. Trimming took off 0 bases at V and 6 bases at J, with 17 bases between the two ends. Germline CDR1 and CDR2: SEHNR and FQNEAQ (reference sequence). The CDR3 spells CASSLARGAGIPEAFF. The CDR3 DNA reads TGTGCCAGCAGCTTAGCGCGGGGGGCGGGGATACCTGAAGCTTTCTTT. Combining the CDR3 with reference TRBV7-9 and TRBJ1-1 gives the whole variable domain DTGVSQNPRHKITKRGQNVTFRCDPISEHNRLYWYRQTLGQGPEFLTYFQNEAQLEKSRLLSDRFSAERPKGSFSTLEIQRTEQGDSAMYLCASSLARGAGIPEAFFGQGTRLTVV.

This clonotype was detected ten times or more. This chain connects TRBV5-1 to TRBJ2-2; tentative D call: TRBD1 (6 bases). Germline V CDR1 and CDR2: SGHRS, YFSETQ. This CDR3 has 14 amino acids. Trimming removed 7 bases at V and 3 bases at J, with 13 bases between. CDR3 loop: CASCLGGYTGELFF. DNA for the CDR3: TGCGCCAGCTGCCTTGGGGGCTACACCGGGGAGCTGTTTTTT.